This entry lists 10 T cell receptor beta chains sequenced from one sample in a study of HIV-infected patients and healthy controls. TCRdb recomputed calls from the 5' RACE reads with MiXCR, one row per CDR3 protein. Among over 55,000 distinct CDR3 sequences, 16% were seen once, and the ten largest hold approximately 5%. The sample comprised CD4+ T cells from blood. The receptors were gathered from a human donor in good health.

This clonotype has more than one count but fewer than ten. This chain links TRBV2 with TRBJ2-7; 14 bases fit TRBD2. V lost 7 bases to trimming and J lost 5 bases; unmatched junction nucleotides: 4. The CDR3 runs 14 residues. CDR1 and CDR2 (germline): SNHLY, FYNNEI. CDR3 nucleotide sequence: TGTGCCAGCAACAGACTAGCGGGAGGGGACGAGCAGTACTTC. It is translated as CASNRLAGGDEQYF. Full variable domain (remainder filled in from reference TRBV2 and TRBJ2-7): EPEVTQTPSHQVTQMGQEVILRCVPISNHLYFYWYRQILGQKVEFLVSFYNNEISEKSEIFDDQFSVERPDGSNFTLKIRSTKLEDSAMYFCASNRLAGGDEQYFGPGTRLTVT.

The chain links TRBV4-3 to TRBJ1-1; D call uncertain. Germline CDR1 and CDR2: LGHNA and YSLEER. The CDR3 spans 15 residues. V was trimmed by 5 bases and J by 5 bases, leaving 18 bases between them. The CDR3 spells CASSLTPARATEAFF. In DNA form, the CDR3 reads TGCGCCAGCAGCTTAACCCCGGCCCGAGCGACTGAAGCTTTCTTT.

The chain combines TRBV20-1 with TRBJ1-5, with D tentatively TRBD1 (6 bases). The CDR3 has 18 amino acids. Germline values: CDR1 DFQATT, CDR2 SNEGSKA (reference sequence). V was shortened by 6 bases and J by 1 base, with 25 bases between the two germline ends. CDR3 coding DNA: TGCAGTGCCCGAGGCCAGGGGATCAGTTCGTGGAGCAATCAGCCCCAGCATTTT. This gives the protein CSARGQGISSWSNQPQHF.

This clonotype was detected only a few times. The chain joins TRBV7-8 to TRBJ1-5; weak D call: TRBD1 (5 bases). The CDR3 contains 12 residues. The germline gives CDR1 SGHVS, CDR2 FQNEAQ. Trimming left V 10 bases short and J 9 bases short, with 16 bases between. CDR3: CATGTGVWPQHF. In DNA, the CDR3 is TGTGCCACCGGGACCGGTGTGTGGCCCCAGCATTTT. The whole variable domain, filled in from reference TRBV7-8 and TRBJ1-5, reads GAGVSQSPRYKVAKRGQDVALRCDPISGHVSLFWYQQALGQGPEFLTYFQNEAQLDKSGLPSDRFFAERPEGSVSTLKIQRTQQEDSAVYLCATGTGVWPQHFGDGTRLSIL.

This clonotype was counted between two and nine times. The V gene is TRBV29-1, the J gene TRBJ2-3; no clear D gene. Germline V lookup: CDR1 SQVTM, CDR2 ANQGSEA. The V end lost 4 bases, the J end lost 3 bases, and 11 bases lay between the germline ends. There are 13 residues in the CDR3. CDR3 in DNA: TGCAGCGTTGTAAAGGAAGGAACAGATACGCAGTATTTT. Translating it yields CSVVKEGTDTQYF.

This clonotype was seen more than once but under ten times. The chain recombines TRBV12-3 or TRBV12-4 with TRBJ1-2; 10 bases agree with TRBD1. J gave up 7 bases and V 6 bases, and 5 bases lay outside the gene matches. This CDR3 is built from 13 residues. DNA of the CDR3: TGTGCCAGCAGACAGGGACAGGGGCTTGGCTACACCTTC. As protein: CASRQGQGLGYTF.

This clonotype was observed many times. The CDR3 region has the DNA TGTGCCAGCAGCTGGCTAGCGGGAACAGATACGCAGTATTTT. Protein sequence: CASSWLAGTDTQYF. The chain links TRBV7-3 to TRBJ2-3; TRBD2 aligns across 9 bases. J gave up 3 bases and V 4 bases, and 2 bases lay outside the gene matches. The CDR3 runs 14 residues. Germline CDR1 and CDR2: SGHTA and FQGTGA.

The CDR3 sequence is CASSDGDKTYEQYF. DNA for the CDR3: TGTGCCAGCAGTGACGGGGACAAAACCTACGAGCAGTACTTC. The V call is TRBV2, the J call TRBJ2-7, with D possibly being TRBD1 (6 bases). CDR3 length: 14 residues. Germline V gene sequence: CDR1 SNHLY, CDR2 FYNNEI. Trimming took off 3 bases at V and 2 bases at J, with 11 bases between the two ends. Complete variable domain (other parts from reference TRBV2 and TRBJ2-7): EPEVTQTPSHQVTQMGQEVILRCVPISNHLYFYWYRQILGQKVEFLVSFYNNEISEKSEIFDDQFSVERPDGSNFTLKIRSTKLEDSAMYFCASSDGDKTYEQYFGPGTRLTVT.

This clonotype was observed at least ten times. J is TRBJ2-7 and V is TRBV20-1, with TRBD2 matching over 9 bases. The germline gives CDR1 DFQATT, CDR2 SNEGSKA (reference sequence). The V and J ends lost 6 bases and 6 bases, in that order; junction bases with no gene match: 9. This CDR3 region has 13 residues. The chain's CDR3 is CSAEGKLAGEQYF. For the CDR3, the DNA is TGCAGTGCGGAGGGGAAACTAGCGGGCGAGCAGTACTTC.

J is TRBJ2-2 and V is TRBV20-1; D ambiguous. This CDR3 is 14 amino acids long. Trimming left V 6 bases short and J 0 bases short, with 11 bases between. Germline V CDR1 and CDR2: DFQATT, SNEGSKA (reference sequence). Here the CDR3 reads CSALGPANTGELFF. The CDR3 bases are TGCAGTGCCTTAGGGCCAGCGAACACCGGGGAGCTGTTTTTT.